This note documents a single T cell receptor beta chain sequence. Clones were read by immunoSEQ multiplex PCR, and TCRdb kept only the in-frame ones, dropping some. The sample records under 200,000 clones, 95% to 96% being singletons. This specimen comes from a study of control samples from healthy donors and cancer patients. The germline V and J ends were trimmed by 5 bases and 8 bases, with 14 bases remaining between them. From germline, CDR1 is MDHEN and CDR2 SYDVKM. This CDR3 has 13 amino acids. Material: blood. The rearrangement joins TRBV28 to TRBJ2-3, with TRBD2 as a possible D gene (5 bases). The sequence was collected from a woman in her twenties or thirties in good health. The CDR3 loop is CASSRAGGVTQYF. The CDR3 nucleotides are TGTGCCAGCAGTCGTGCTGGAGGAGTTACGCAGTATTTT.